This T cell receptor beta chain was identified in a study of PD-1 blockade in classical Hodgkin lymphoma. All trial patients relapsed after autologous stem cell transplantation. This clone has just one count. Its antigen is currently unknown. Study results and caveats: Factors driving the repertoire differences, possibly disease activity or prior therapy, remain undefined. The diversity seen at baseline in complete responders resembled that of newly diagnosed patients. Before treatment, TCR diversity in newly diagnosed patients was reportedly lower than in healthy donors.

The J segment lost 5 bases and the V segment lost 4 bases, leaving 6 bases of the junction unmatched. This CDR3 is built from 14 residues. Germline assignment: CDR1 ENHRY and CDR2 SYGVKD. Measured with immunoSEQ multiplex PCR; TCRdb has only the in-frame clones, and not every one. The top ten clones hold under 8.5% of a sample with 100,000 or so clones, around nine tenths of them seen once. This TCR came from a human donor with classical Hodgkin lymphoma. The genes are TRBV10-3 and TRBJ2-5; 8 bases match TRBD1. Sample: peripheral blood mononuclear cells (PBMCs), taken before the second cycle of nivolumab. CDR3 DNA sequence: TGTGCCATCAGTGGAACAGGGGGTCTCGAGACCCAGTACTTC. This codes for CAISGTGGLETQYF.